This is a list of T cell receptor beta chains from one sample in a study of T cells after yellow fever vaccination. MiXCR was run by TCRdb on the 5' RACE reads, yielding one entry per CDR3 protein. This repertoire shows around 200,000 distinct CDR3 sequences, 9.5% to 12% found once; its top ten account for 35% to 45%. The material was CD8+ T cells sorted from PBMCs, obtained 15 days after the yellow fever booster vaccination. These receptors were obtained from a man aged 18 to 35 who received the YFV17D yellow fever vaccine. Both conserved end residues are part of each CDR3. The D gene is left open where the match is weak. Clone sizes are given selectively: once, few, many, or a class where the clone is expanded.

D gene	V gene	J gene	clone size	CDR3 protein	CDR3 DNA
.	TRBV7-3	TRBJ2-1	few	CASSLGPQGVYYNEQFF	TGTGCCAGCAGCTTAGGCCCTCAAGGGGTGTACTACAATGAGCAGTTCTTC
TRBD2	TRBV27	TRBJ2-2	.	CASSFSAGGPPTGELFF	TGTGCCAGCAGTTTTTCAGCGGGGGGCCCCCCTACCGGGGAGCTGTTTTTT
TRBD2	TRBV4-3	TRBJ2-5	few	CASSQGPRTSGETQYF	TGCGCCAGCAGCCAAGGTCCCAGGACTAGCGGGGAGACCCAGTACTTC
.	TRBV12-3/TRBV12-4	TRBJ2-3	.	CASSLGQVMLEGTQYF	TGTGCCAGCAGTTTAGGCCAGGTCATGCTTGAGGGTACGCAGTATTTT
.	TRBV7-2	TRBJ1-6	few	CASSWGLVSPLHF	TGTGCCAGCAGCTGGGGGTTGGTTTCACCCCTCCACTTT
.	TRBV13	TRBJ2-1	.	CASSLRAINNEQFF	TGTGCCAGCAGCTTAAGGGCTATCAACAATGAGCAGTTCTTC
.	TRBV27	TRBJ2-3	.	CASTWVGGALRTDTQYF	TGTGCCAGCACCTGGGTGGGGGGGGCCCTTAGGACAGATACGCAGTATTTT
TRBD1	TRBV4-1	TRBJ2-7	.	CASSQGTGAPWEQYF	TGCGCCAGCAGCCAAGGGACAGGTGCCCCCTGGGAGCAGTACTTC
.	TRBV6-1	TRBJ1-1	few	CASIPKGGVYTEAFF	TGTGCCAGCATCCCCAAGGGGGGGGTGTACACTGAAGCTTTCTTT
.	TRBV27	TRBJ1-6	.	CASRENRDINSPLHF	TGTGCCAGCAGGGAGAACAGGGATATTAATTCACCCCTCCACTTT
.	TRBV10-3	TRBJ2-2	few	CAISGRGGTNTGELFF	TGTGCCATCAGTGGCAGGGGAGGAACGAACACCGGGGAGCTGTTTTTT
.	TRBV12-3/TRBV12-4	TRBJ1-1	.	CASTPTLVTEAFF	TGTGCCAGCACCCCGACGTTAGTCACTGAAGCTTTCTTT
.	TRBV27	TRBJ2-4	few	CASSLQAASMAKNIQYF	TGTGCCAGCAGTTTACAAGCAGCTTCGATGGCCAAAAACATTCAGTACTTC
TRBD2	TRBV6-2/TRBV6-3	TRBJ2-1	.	CASTRLAFGEQFF	TGTGCCAGCACCCGACTAGCCTTTGGTGAGCAGTTCTTC
.	TRBV11-2	TRBJ2-5	many	CASSPPAGGQETQYF	TGTGCCAGCAGCCCCCCCGCCGGGGGCCAAGAGACCCAGTACTTC
.	TRBV7-6	TRBJ2-7	.	CASSPLGQLVSYEQYF	TGTGCCAGCAGCCCTCTGGGGCAGCTAGTATCCTACGAGCAGTACTTC
TRBD1	TRBV5-6	TRBJ1-2	.	CASSLEGAIGYTF	TGTGCCAGCAGCTTGGAGGGGGCCATTGGCTACACCTTC
TRBD1	TRBV4-1	TRBJ2-2	.	CASSADRVDTGELFF	TGCGCCAGCAGCGCGGACAGGGTCGACACCGGGGAGCTGTTTTTT
TRBD2	TRBV7-8	TRBJ2-5	.	CASSLTSGGYQETQYF	TGTGCCAGCAGCTTAACTAGCGGGGGGTACCAAGAGACCCAGTACTTC
.	TRBV4-2	TRBJ2-6	.	CASSQQGRVSGANVLTF	TGTGCCAGCAGCCAACAGGGGAGGGTCTCTGGGGCCAACGTCCTGACTTTC
.	TRBV6-2/TRBV6-3	TRBJ2-1	few	CASSGAPRPGEFF	TGTGCCAGCAGTGGGGCCCCGCGGCCGGGGGAGTTCTTC
.	TRBV19	TRBJ1-5	few	CASSIGRTSLSNQPQHF	TGTGCCAGTAGTATAGGACGGACATCTCTTAGCAATCAGCCCCAGCATTTT
.	TRBV5-1	TRBJ1-2	.	CASSPPGEHRRDGYTF	TGCGCCAGCAGCCCCCCGGGGGAGCACCGTAGAGATGGCTACACCTTC
.	TRBV7-9	TRBJ1-5	few	CASSGGLNNQPQHF	TGTGCCAGCAGCGGGGGCTTGAACAATCAGCCCCAGCATTTT
.	TRBV4-2	TRBJ1-6	.	CASSQDLGKAPGNSPLHF	TGTGCCAGCAGCCAAGATCTAGGGAAGGCCCCCGGGAATTCACCCCTCCACTTT
.	TRBV28	TRBJ1-4	few	CASSLILGWEKLFF	TGTGCCAGCAGTTTAATCTTGGGATGGGAAAAACTGTTTTTT
.	TRBV4-1	TRBJ2-2	medium-sized	CASSQTDTGELFF	TGCGCCAGCAGCCAAACCGATACCGGGGAGCTGTTTTTT
TRBD1	TRBV4-1	TRBJ1-5	few	CASSLARGGQPQHF	TGCGCCAGCAGCCTGGCTAGAGGGGGCCAGCCCCAGCATTTT
.	TRBV12-3/TRBV12-4	TRBJ1-1	.	CASSFSGVDTEAFF	TGTGCCAGCAGTTTTTCAGGGGTCGACACTGAAGCTTTCTTT
.	TRBV24-1	TRBJ2-7	once	CATRDRQAQRHEQYF	TGTGCCACACGAGATCGACAGGCGCAACGACATGAGCAGTACTTC
.	TRBV9	TRBJ2-7	.	CASSVGTNSYEQYF	TGTGCCAGCAGCGTGGGGACCAACTCCTACGAGCAGTACTTC
TRBD1	TRBV6-2/TRBV6-3	TRBJ1-5	.	CASRSTGGSNQPQHF	TGTGCCAGCAGGTCTACAGGGGGGAGCAATCAGCCCCAGCATTTT
.	TRBV27	TRBJ1-1	.	CASSWNEQRTEAFF	TGTGCCAGCAGTTGGAACGAACAGCGCACTGAAGCTTTCTTT
TRBD1	TRBV29-1	TRBJ1-1	many	CSVGQGMKAEAFF	TGCAGCGTTGGACAGGGGATGAAGGCTGAAGCTTTCTTT
.	TRBV4-1	TRBJ2-7	many	CASSQAHELYEQYF	TGCGCCAGCAGCCAAGCCCACGAGCTCTACGAGCAGTACTTC
TRBD1	TRBV12-5	TRBJ2-3	few	CASAGTGDRADTQYF	TGTGCTAGTGCCGGCACAGGGGACAGGGCAGATACGCAGTATTTT
.	TRBV20-1	TRBJ1-1	few	CSVLQGNTEAFF	TGCAGTGTTCTCCAGGGGAACACTGAAGCTTTCTTT
.	TRBV20-1	TRBJ2-7	few	CSARAETYEQYF	TGCAGTGCTAGGGCAGAAACCTACGAGCAGTACTTC
.	TRBV6-2/TRBV6-3	TRBJ1-1	.	CASRGVVNTEAFF	TGTGCCAGCCGCGGCGTGGTAAACACTGAAGCTTTCTTT
.	TRBV29-1	TRBJ2-1	many	CSVEPRVDEQFF	TGCAGCGTTGAACCCAGGGTCGATGAGCAGTTCTTC
.	TRBV5-8	TRBJ1-5	few	CASSGVGSNQPQHF	TGTGCCAGCAGCGGGGTGGGGAGCAATCAGCCCCAGCATTTT
TRBD1	TRBV6-5	TRBJ2-1	few	CASSYLLGTGGEQFF	TGTGCCAGCAGTTACTTGTTGGGGACAGGCGGAGAGCAGTTCTTC
.	TRBV5-1	TRBJ2-5	.	CASSLVQAGQETQYF	TGCGCCAGCAGCTTGGTTCAGGCAGGCCAAGAGACCCAGTACTTC
.	TRBV20-1	TRBJ1-2	many	CSARERGSLYGYTF	TGCAGTGCTAGAGAGAGGGGCAGCCTCTATGGCTACACCTTC
.	TRBV7-6	TRBJ1-5	few	CASSLAFGGDSNQPQHF	TGTGCCAGCAGCTTAGCCTTTGGAGGGGATAGCAATCAGCCCCAGCATTTT
TRBD1	TRBV12-3/TRBV12-4	TRBJ2-7	many	CASSPETGRSYEQYF	TGTGCCAGCAGCCCCGAGACAGGGCGATCCTACGAGCAGTACTTC
.	TRBV6-1	TRBJ1-1	.	CASSEGGGGTEAFF	TGTGCCAGCAGTGAAGGTGGGGGTGGCACTGAAGCTTTCTTT
TRBD1	TRBV6-2/TRBV6-3	TRBJ2-1	few	CASSYLTGGFYNEQFF	TGTGCCAGCAGTTACTTGACAGGGGGCTTCTACAATGAGCAGTTCTTC
TRBD1	TRBV6-5	TRBJ1-5	.	CASSYSGTGAAYQPQHF	TGTGCCAGCAGTTACTCAGGGACAGGGGCCGCATATCAGCCCCAGCATTTT
.	TRBV6-1	TRBJ2-1	few	CASMGPWDEQFF	TGTGCCAGCATGGGCCCGTGGGATGAGCAGTTCTTC
.	TRBV7-9	TRBJ1-4	.	CASSPTDGPNEKLFF	TGTGCCAGCAGCCCTACTGATGGCCCGAATGAAAAACTGTTTTTT
TRBD1	TRBV4-1	TRBJ1-4	.	CASSPLQGAGEKLFF	TGCGCCAGCAGCCCGCTACAGGGGGCTGGTGAAAAACTGTTTTTT
.	TRBV4-3	TRBJ2-7	few	CASSQGGNWAYEQYF	TGCGCCAGCAGCCAAGGGGGGAATTGGGCCTACGAGCAGTACTTC
.	TRBV5-6	TRBJ2-2	.	CASSLEEGSGAGELFF	TGTGCCAGCAGCTTGGAGGAGGGTTCGGGCGCCGGGGAGCTGTTTTTT